The rows below give T cell receptor beta chains drawn from one sample of a study of blood T cell repertoires in COVID-19. Generated by immunoSEQ multiplex PCR, the TCRdb table keeps only in-frame clones and is missing some. The sample carries 210,000 or so clones, around four fifths recorded once. Sequencing was done on a sample of peripheral blood. Every receptor here comes from a woman in her 50s with active or convalescent COVID-19. CDR3s include the opening cysteine and the closing phenylalanine or tryptophan. Fields, in order: D gene, V gene, clone size, J gene, CDR3 DNA, CDR3 protein. A D gene is named only where the DNA matches it firmly. Not every row has a clone size; where given, it reads once, few, many or a size class.

.	TRBV28	once	TRBJ1-1	TGTGCCAGCAGTTTATGGGACAGAGGGGGTCCTGAAGCTTTCTTT	CASSLWDRGGPEAFF
.	TRBV19	.	TRBJ1-2	TGTGCCAGTAGTATCGACAGGACTAACTATGGCTACACCTTC	CASSIDRTNYGYTF
TRBD2	TRBV19	.	TRBJ2-5	TGTGCCAGTAGTATTGCGGGGGAGGCCCAGTACTTC	CASSIAGEAQYF
.	TRBV4-1	.	TRBJ1-6	TGCGCCAGCAGCCAAGATAGCTCGACAGTCCGTTTCCACTTT	CASSQDSSTVRFHF
.	TRBV20-1	.	TRBJ1-1	TGCAGTGTCCAGCGGGGGACTGAAGCTTTCTTT	CSVQRGTEAFF
TRBD1	TRBV11-2	.	TRBJ2-5	TGTGCCAGCAGCTGGGGACAGGTGCAACAAGAGACCCAGTACTTC	CASSWGQVQQETQYF
.	TRBV28	.	TRBJ1-3	TGTGCCAGCAGCTCGACAGGTATCCCTGGAAACACCATATATTTT	CASSSTGIPGNTIYF
.	TRBV27	once	TRBJ1-1	TGTGCCAGCAGGCCCGGGACACTGAACACTGAAGCTTTCTTT	CASRPGTLNTEAFF
.	TRBV12-3/TRBV12-4	.	TRBJ2-7	TGTGCCAGCGGGGAGGCCTACGAGCAGTACTTC	CASGEAYEQYF
.	TRBV5-1	.	TRBJ1-1	TGCGCCAGCAGCTTGCGGCAGGGAGGCACTGAAGCTTTCTTT	CASSLRQGGTEAFF
.	TRBV10-3	few	TRBJ1-4	TGTGCCATCTCAAAAGACAGGACCGAAGAAAAACTGTTTTTT	CAISKDRTEEKLFF
TRBD2	TRBV12-5	few	TRBJ2-2	TGTGCTAGTGGTTCTAGCGGGAGCACCGGGGAGCTGTTTTTT	CASGSSGSTGELFF